The text below deals with one TCR beta chain. This CDR3 spans 16 amino acids. Looked up from germline, CDR1 is SGHRS and CDR2 is YFSETQ. Trimming took off 0 bases at V and 0 bases at J, with 11 bases between the two ends. Followed over time, Seattle patients had been enrolled while infection was active. In the authors' methods: Scientists estimated how many nucleated cells there were by amplifying reference gene primers. Assay: immunoSEQ multiplex PCR; the TCRdb copy retains only in-frame clones and omits some. The V and J calls and clone size come from that table; D and trimming were worked out from the DNA. The sample includes about 310,000 clones, 85% to 90% of them seen just once. The data were taken from a study of blood T cell repertoires in COVID-19. Background on the study: COVID-19 samples, acute and convalescent, were from the United States, Italy and Spain. T cells, B-cell-depleted T cells, or PBMCs provided the cDNA or gDNA that served as material.

This clonotype was sampled from a woman between 25 and 40 years old with COVID-19, enrolled during active disease. The sample comprised peripheral blood. The V gene is TRBV5-1, the J gene TRBJ2-3; a possible D gene is TRBD1 (6 bases). CDR3 protein: CASSLVGDTSTDTQYF. The CDR3 DNA is TGCGCCAGCAGCTTGGTGGGGGACACTAGCACAGATACGCAGTATTTT. The complete variable domain, with remaining parts taken from reference TRBV5-1 and TRBJ2-3, reads KAGVTQTPRYLIKTRGQQVTLSCSPISGHRSVSWYQQTPGQGLQFLFEYFSETQRNKGNFPGRFSGRQFSNSRSEMNVSTLELGDSALYLCASSLVGDTSTDTQYFGPGTRLTVL.